The 14 T cell receptor beta chains below were found in one sample sequenced in a study of response to subunit inactivated influenza vaccine. Using its own MiXCR run on the RT-PCR reads, TCRdb lists one record per CDR3 protein. The sample consists of roughly 190,000 distinct CDR3 sequences, roughly 12% of them appearing once. A further study also used this sample, focusing on T cells expressing NK-cell markers. According to that study: Production of TCR beta cDNA relied on 5'RACE template switching with UMIs.

The sequencing used CD8+ T cells sorted from PBMCs, collected roughly 12 days after vaccination. All receptors derive from a man in his fifties or sixties who received an inactivated influenza vaccine.

This clonotype was observed once. The chain has TRBV9 and TRBJ2-3, with TRBD2 matching 7 bases. The CDR3 is 16 amino acids. The trim removed 3 bases at V and 2 bases at J, leaving 9 bases unmatched. The V gene's germline CDR1 is SGDLS and CDR2 YYNGEE. The CDR3 bases are TGTGCCAGCAGCGGCGGCTGGGCGGGAGTCACAGATACGCAGTATTTT. As protein: CASSGGWAGVTDTQYF.

This clonotype turned up a few times. The chain recombines TRBV20-1 with TRBJ2-1, with D unclear. This CDR3 has 11 amino acids. Germline loops: CDR1 DFQATT, CDR2 SNEGSKA (reference sequence). With 0 bases removed from V and 8 bases from J, the gap between germline ends came to 5 bases. The CDR3 here is CSARDRDEQFF. For the CDR3, the DNA is TGCAGTGCTAGAGATCGGGATGAGCAGTTCTTC.

The gene calls are TRBV4-1 and TRBJ1-1; D possibly corresponds to TRBD1 (6 bases). CDR3 length: 13 residues. The germline V and J ends were trimmed by 1 base and 8 bases, with 11 bases remaining between them. CDR1 and CDR2 from the germline V gene are MGHRA and YSYEKL. The CDR3 is CASSQGGGQEAFF. The CDR3 bases are TGCGCCAGCAGCCAAGGGGGGGGGCAGGAAGCTTTCTTT.

The chain recombines TRBV4-3 with TRBJ2-3; 8 nucleotides line up with TRBD2. Germline CDR1 and CDR2: LGHNA and YSLEER. The CDR3 runs to 16 residues. J was trimmed by 2 bases and V by 5 bases; bases with no gene match: 9. The CDR3 coding sequence is TGCGCCAGCAGCTCTGGACTAGCTCCCTCCACAGATACGCAGTATTTT. This codes for CASSSGLAPSTDTQYF.

This clonotype appeared a few times. This chain joins TRBV9 and TRBJ2-3, with 7 bases matching TRBD1. This CDR3 is built from 14 residues. Germline V CDR1 and CDR2: SGDLS, YYNGEE. V shed 7 bases and J 1 base; nucleotides not matched to a gene: 6. CDR3 amino acids: CASARQGGTDTQYF. The CDR3 DNA reads as TGTGCCAGCGCTCGACAGGGAGGCACAGATACGCAGTATTTT.

The rearrangement joins TRBV10-3 to TRBJ2-7; the match to TRBD1 covers 10 bases. This CDR3 is 16 amino acids long. Per the germline V gene, CDR1 is ENHRY and CDR2 is SYGVKD. V was pared by 5 bases and J by 1 base, with 8 bases of the junction left unmatched. The CDR3 sequence: CAISKGQGSGSYEQYF. In nucleotides, the CDR3 is TGTGCCATCAGTAAGGGACAGGGGTCGGGGTCCTACGAGCAGTACTTC.

This clonotype showed up many times. This rearrangement joins TRBV11-1 to TRBJ2-5, with 8 nucleotides matching TRBD2. The CDR3 is made up of 20 amino acids. The germline CDR1 and CDR2 sequences are SGHAT and FQDESV (reference sequence). Trimming at V came to 5 bases and at J to 1 base, leaving 21 bases not matched to a gene. CDR3: CASSALLAGQLSAIQETQYF. In DNA form, the CDR3 reads TGTGCCAGCAGCGCACTTCTAGCGGGTCAACTTTCGGCTATCCAAGAGACCCAGTACTTC. Drawing the rest from reference TRBV11-1 and TRBJ2-5, the complete variable domain is EAEVAQSPRYKITEKSQAVAFWCDPISGHATLYWYRQILGQGPELLVQFQDESVVDDSQLPKDRFSAERLKGVDSTLKIQPAELGDSAMYLCASSALLAGQLSAIQETQYFGPGTRLLVL.

The table lists this clonotype with many counts. The rearrangement joins TRBV15 to TRBJ2-3; 12 nucleotides match TRBD2. V was pared by 0 bases and J by 4 bases, with 14 bases of the junction left unmatched. The CDR3 covers 20 residues. CDR1 LNHNV and CDR2 YYDKDF come from the germline V gene (reference sequence). CDR3 amino acids: CATSREAVWASGRASDTQYF. CDR3 nucleotide sequence: TGTGCCACCAGCAGAGAGGCGGTCTGGGCTAGCGGGAGGGCCTCAGATACGCAGTATTTT.

This clonotype was recorded a few times. The chain joins TRBV7-9 to TRBJ2-7; D remains ambiguous. Germline values: CDR1 SEHNR, CDR2 FQNEAQ (reference sequence). The CDR3 has 12 amino acids. The V gene lost 5 bases and the J gene lost 3 bases, with 8 bases spanning the gap. For the CDR3, the DNA is TGTGCCAGCAGCCCGAACCTCTACGAGCAGTACTTC. Translating gives CASSPNLYEQYF.

This clonotype was seen a handful of times. The gene calls are TRBV7-9 and TRBJ2-7; no reliable D call. The germline V gene has CDR1 SEHNR and CDR2 FQNEAQ (reference sequence). This CDR3 is built from 12 residues. Trimming pared 1 base from V and 6 bases from J, leaving 7 bases between. The CDR3, as DNA: TGTGCCAGCAGCTTAGGTCGGGCCGAGCAGTACTTC. It yields the protein CASSLGRAEQYF.

In this sample, this clonotype turned up a few times. The J gene is TRBJ2-1, the V gene TRBV12-3 or TRBV12-4; perhaps TRBD1 as D (5 bases). CDR3 size: 13 residues. Trimming took 8 bases from V and 5 from J, leaving 13 bases between them. The CDR3 bases are TGTGCCAGCCGACAGCTTCTAAACAATGAGCAGTTCTTC. Translation: CASRQLLNNEQFF.

The chain links TRBV15 to TRBJ2-7, with D possibly being TRBD1 or TRBD2 (5 bases each). In germline, CDR1 is LNHNV, CDR2 YYDKDF (reference sequence). V was pared by 5 bases and J by 2 bases, with 13 bases between. The CDR3 runs to 14 residues. CDR3 protein: CATSGRGRTYEQYF. The DNA of the CDR3 is TGTGCCACCAGCGGCCGGGGCCGGACCTACGAGCAGTACTTC.

This clonotype showed up just a few times. The chain recombines TRBV20-1 with TRBJ2-7, with 9 bases identical to TRBD1. Germline CDR1 reads DFQATT; CDR2 reads SNEGSKA (reference sequence). This CDR3 is 15 amino acids long. V shed 7 bases, J shed 3 bases, and the junction held 13 bases outside the gene matches. CDR3 DNA sequence: TGCAGTGTCACAATACTCCGGGACAGGGTCTACGAGCAGTACTTC. Encoded protein: CSVTILRDRVYEQYF.

There are a few counts of this clonotype. The rearrangement uses TRBV16 and TRBJ1-4; D call uncertain. The V gene lost 3 bases and the J gene lost 8 bases, with 7 bases spanning the gap. Germline V gene sequence: CDR1 KGHSY, CDR2 FQNENV. The CDR3 spans 12 residues. CDR3 sequence (DNA): TGTGCCAGCAGCCAGCTCGGAGAAAAACTGTTTTTT. This gives the protein CASSQLGEKLFF.